This TCR beta chain was captured in a study of T cells in localized non-small cell lung cancer (TCRdb year 2020). Study-level background: The study examined T cell repertoires in a few hundred patients with early-stage NSCLC and compared tumors with uninvolved tumor-adjacent lungs. The cohort comprised some 220 treatment-naïve NSCLC patients with resected, localized lung tumors. NSCLC patients had a mean age of approximately 66 years, and 120 to 150 were male and 85 to 110 female.

TCR beta CDR3 regions were sequenced from DNA using the immunoSEQ Assay. In the paper's pipeline: To compute T cell density, TCR beta template counts were normalized to usable DNA, which was estimated by amplifying housekeeping genes. Using the preseqR package, richness was estimated by extrapolating to 120,000 templates for tissue samples and 400,000 templates for PBMC samples. Clonality was taken to be one minus Pielou's evenness. Tissue-enriched TCRs were identified by differential abundance testing using productive amino-acid clonotypes, minimum total count 5 and alpha 0.1. The Jaccard Index and the Morisita Overlap Index were used to measure repertoire overlap between compartments. TCR beta CDR3s were clustered by GLIPH together with public tetramer-defined viral CDR3s, and at least three viral sequences plus V-gene enrichment were required for viral motifs. This immuneACCESS table, as held by TCRdb, lists in-frame sequences with V and J called but not all clones. Of the missing ones, under half trace to an unresolved V gene in checked studies; the others have no known cause. The V and J calls and clone size were taken over from that table, and D and trimming were inferred from the DNA. This sample is represented by about 59,000 clones; roughly nine tenths of them were singletons. 20% of the sample is in the top ten clones.

At the junction V is shortened by 0 bases and J by 2 bases, with 8 bases in between. The CDR3, cysteine through phenylalanine, is 14 amino acids long. Only the CDR3 portion is preserved as DNA: 42 bases, with reading frame beginning at the first base. CDR1 and CDR2 are read off the germline V gene as SGDLS and YYNGEE. At diagnosis, peripheral blood, uninvolved tumor-adjacent lung and tumor were collected and stored as a combination of fresh-frozen and FFPE material. For TCR repertoire profiling, blood samples were analyzed as peripheral blood mononuclear cells. For this clone: What this receptor recognizes is not known. Base-call qualities are not available, and no considerably larger clone is one nucleotide away.

On the study overall, not on this receptor specifically: Of the top 100 tumor clones, a median of around 57 were detected in paired uninvolved adjacent lung; about 26 were also among that lung's top 100. Because of the exploratory design, TCR variables were selected using unadjusted p-values without false-discovery rate correction. Uninvolved tumor-adjacent lung showed the highest T cell clonality, higher than tumor, which suggests more focused antigenic responses in the uninvolved tumor-adjacent lung. Higher T cell density in blood was associated with longer overall survival, whereas higher clonality in adjacent lung was associated with shorter survival. Because multi-region tumor sequencing was not done, intratumor heterogeneity could not be ruled out.

This sequence uses TRBV9 and TRBJ2-5; the D gene remains uncertain. The specimen was peripheral blood, collected before any cancer treatment. The receptor comes from a man aged 40-75 years with stage I lung adenocarcinoma. The sequenced DNA is TGTGCCAGCAGCGTAGATACAACGCAAGAGACCCAGTACTTC. This codes for CASSVDTTQETQYF.